This TCR beta chain was retrieved from a study of post-analysis software for immune sequencing data. Whole-study context: Relapsing-remitting, secondary progressive and progressive-relapsing courses of multiple sclerosis were included.

Regarding the study as a whole: Multiple sclerosis was associated with a significant reduction in normalized Chao1 diversity relative to controls. A few TRBV segments occurring more often in patients than controls included TRBV5-6, TRBV5-1 and TRBV20-1.

Libraries were made from TCR beta cDNA, and they carried unique molecular identifiers. It was from roughly 1 to 10 million T cells that 500,000 to 600,000 cDNA molecules came. MiXCR, run by TCRdb on the PCR reads, gives a single entry per CDR3 protein. The data show roughly 150,000 distinct CDR3 sequences, with 36% seen just once and approximately 30% held by the top ten. This clonotype was detected only a few times. No antigen is known for it. Germline V CDR1 and CDR2: MGHRA, YSYEKL. The length of the CDR3 is 14 residues. V shed 3 bases and J 5 bases; nucleotides not matched to a gene: 4. This chain links TRBV4-1 with TRBJ1-2, with TRBD1 matching over 9 bases. This specimen was blood, taken after autologous hematopoietic stem cell transplantation. The TCR was taken from a girl between 10 and 17 years old with multiple sclerosis. The CDR3 bases are TGCGCCAGCAGCCATGAGGGGACAGGGTATGGCTACACCTTC. As protein: CASSHEGTGYGYTF.